The rows below give T cell receptor beta chains drawn from one sample of a study of shared T cell receptors in the human thymus. Sequencing used immunoSEQ multiplex PCR; TCRdb keeps in-frame clones, though not all of them. The sample shows about 660,000 clones, roughly 86% of them seen only once. This same sample was also part of a study on human thymus T cells.

Sequences were obtained from thymocytes. The origin of the receptors is a boy less than two years old with a congenital heart defect. Each CDR3 is given with its conserved first and last residue. The D gene is left open where the match is weak.

V: TRBV10-3; J: TRBJ1-4; D: -; CDR3: CAISESGGRDEKLFF
V: TRBV4-3; J: TRBJ2-1; D: TRBD2; CDR3: CASSQGTSGRDEQFF
V: TRBV10-3; J: TRBJ2-3; D: TRBD2; CDR3: CAISALAGGLTDTQYF
V: TRBV2; J: TRBJ2-5; D: TRBD1; CDR3: CASSERTGRETQYF
V: TRBV6-5; J: TRBJ2-4; D: TRBD2; CDR3: CASSYQLAGLLNIQYF
V: TRBV4-1; J: TRBJ2-1; D: -; CDR3: CASSQGASQPTNEQFF
V: TRBV7-6; J: TRBJ2-5; D: -; CDR3: CASSLGAKETQYF
V: TRBV29-1; J: TRBJ2-1; D: -; CDR3: CSVEYYPSSYNEQFF
V: TRBV6-5; J: TRBJ2-2; D: -; CDR3: CASSGAATGELFF
V: TRBV4-3; J: TRBJ2-3; D: TRBD2; CDR3: CASSQFAGAGGQSTDTQYF
V: TRBV9; J: TRBJ2-3; D: TRBD2; CDR3: CASSPASGGYDTQYF
V: TRBV11-2; J: TRBJ2-4; D: TRBD1; CDR3: CASSPRDRETKNIQYF
V: TRBV19; J: TRBJ1-3; D: -; CDR3: CASSGRQANGNTIYF
V: TRBV11-2; J: TRBJ1-4; D: -; CDR3: CASSLVEYGGEKLFF
V: TRBV5-1; J: TRBJ2-5; D: -; CDR3: CASSLVGAGLQGTQYF
V: TRBV28; J: TRBJ2-7; D: -; CDR3: CASTRDRHSYEQYF
V: TRBV15; J: TRBJ2-5; D: -; CDR3: CATSTRDSQETQYF
V: TRBV27; J: TRBJ1-2; D: -; CDR3: CASSARGSNYGYTF